This T cell receptor beta chain derives from a study of blood T cell repertoires in COVID-19. Overall study context: Collection of acute and convalescent COVID-19 samples took place in the United States, Italy and Spain.

Original analysis: Estimates of nucleated cell counts were drawn from the amplification of reference gene primers. Only in-frame clones appear in the TCRdb table, and some are missing; sequencing was by immunoSEQ multiplex PCR. The V and J calls and clone size were taken over from that table, and D and trimming were inferred from the DNA. Here the sample spans 200,000 to 250,000 clones, 85% to 90% being singletons. Germline-derived CDR1 and CDR2 are SGHTA and FQGNSA. The CDR3 is made up of 14 amino acids. Trimming left V 1 base short and J 7 bases short, with 11 bases between. This clonotype was sampled from a man aged 35-49 years who had recovered from COVID-19. The chain has TRBV7-2 and TRBJ1-5; D may be TRBD1 (6 bases). Sequences were obtained from PBMCs or T cells enriched from blood (not recorded which). DNA of the CDR3: TGTGCCAGCAGCTTAGAACAGGGCTCCCAGCCCCAGCATTTT. Its protein is CASSLEQGSQPQHF.